This T cell receptor (beta chain) appears in the sequencing data of a study of blood T cell repertoires in COVID-19. Study in general: PBMCs, B-cell-depleted T cells, or T cells provided the cDNA or gDNA that made up the material.

The method was immunoSEQ multiplex PCR; TCRdb's version includes in-frame clones alone and lacks a portion of them. There are around 210,000 clones in the sample; 88% occur only once, and roughly a sixth lies in the top ten. CDR3 length: 15 residues. V gave up 6 bases and J gave up 4 bases; unmatched junction bases: 7. Per the germline V gene, CDR1 is MNHEY and CDR2 is SVGAGI. Sequenced sample: peripheral blood. This chain joins TRBV6-5 and TRBJ2-1; 9 positions match TRBD2. This clonotype originated in a man in his fifties or sixties with COVID-19, enrolled during active disease. CDR3 sequence reads: CASSQRLAGYNEQFF. As DNA, the CDR3 is TGTGCCAGCAGCCAGAGGCTAGCGGGATACAATGAGCAGTTCTTC.